This T cell receptor beta chain was captured in a study of T cells in Graves' hyperthyroidism and ophthalmopathy. Diagnoses were made from clinical symptoms, serum measures (thyroxine and TRAb), thyroid ultrasound and orbital computed tomography. The CDR3 has 14 residues. The germline V gene has CDR1 SGHAT and CDR2 FQNNGV. V lost 1 base and J lost 3, with 9 bases in between. Amplified regions were TCR beta CDR3 sequences from RNA transcripts. The HTBI primer set served for first-round RT-PCR of the TCR CDR3. TCRdb passed the multiplex PCR reads through MiXCR, listing each CDR3 protein once. The sample has 300,000 to 400,000 distinct CDR3 sequences, about 14% seen once. This clonotype has just a few counts.

Sequenced: blood. The chain uses TRBV11-2 and TRBJ2-5; D gene ambiguous. The sequence derives from a woman aged 30 to 39 with Graves' ophthalmopathy. The DNA for the CDR3 is TGTGCCAGCAGCTTAGGGATCAGTAAAGAGACCCAGTACTTC. Translation: CASSLGISKETQYF.